This passage covers 12 T cell receptor beta chains from one sample sequenced in a study of blood T cell repertoires in COVID-19. The assay was immunoSEQ multiplex PCR, and TCRdb's table has in-frame clones only and misses some. This repertoire shows roughly 100,000 clones, around 93% found once; its top ten account for roughly 1.8%. Sequenced input: peripheral blood. The receptors shown here come from a human donor with active COVID-19. The donor label of this sample is uncertain.

This clone was seen just once. The V and J genes are TRBV7-9 and TRBJ1-2; D call uncertain. V lost 1 base, J lost 4 bases, and 10 bases lay in between. CDR3 length: 14 amino acids. In germline, CDR1 is SEHNR, CDR2 FQNEAQ (reference sequence). Here the CDR3 reads CASSLDAQSYGYTF. The CDR3 DNA reads as TGTGCCAGCAGCTTAGATGCACAGAGCTATGGCTACACCTTC. Full variable domain (missing parts from reference TRBV7-9 and TRBJ1-2): DTGVSQNPRHKITKRGQNVTFRCDPISEHNRLYWYRQTLGQGPEFLTYFQNEAQLEKSRLLSDRFSAERPKGSFSTLEIQRTEQGDSAMYLCASSLDAQSYGYTFGSGTRLTVV.

This chain links TRBV9 with TRBJ1-3; D call uncertain. CDR3 length: 20 amino acids. Deletions cut 4 bases from V and 0 bases from J, with 26 bases between. Germline V gene lookup returns CDR1 SGDLS and CDR2 YYNGEE. The CDR3 nucleotides read TGTGCCAGCAGCCCGAACCTACGTCTTACCGCGGGGAGCTCTGGAAACACCATATATTTT. It is translated as CASSPNLRLTAGSSGNTIYF.

The chain is built from TRBV5-4 and TRBJ2-7; D is uncertain. Germline loops: CDR1 SGHNT, CDR2 YYREEE (reference sequence). V was shortened by 4 bases and J by 0 bases, with 14 bases between the two germline ends. The CDR3 spans 15 residues. For the CDR3, the DNA is TGTGCCAGCAGCGATCTAACGATAAGCTCCTACGAGCAGTACTTC. Translating it yields CASSDLTISSYEQYF.

The rearrangement links TRBV11-2 to TRBJ1-2; 8 positions agree with TRBD1. Germline V lookup: CDR1 SGHAT, CDR2 FQNNGV. This CDR3 comprises 13 residues. J lost 3 bases, V lost 3 bases, and 0 bases had no gene match. The CDR3 DNA sequence: TGTGCCAGCAGCTTGGACAGGGACTATGGCTACACCTTC. Protein: CASSLDRDYGYTF.

CDR3 protein: CASSPRDRVNTEAFF. The CDR3 coding sequence is TGTGCCAGCAGCCCAAGGGACAGGGTGAACACTGAAGCTTTCTTT. This chain uses TRBV7-9 with TRBJ1-1; TRBD1 aligns across 9 bases. There are 15 residues in the CDR3. V trimming: 5 bases; J trimming: 0 bases; junction bases outside the gene matches: 4. CDR1 SEHNR and CDR2 FQNEAQ come from the germline V gene (reference sequence).

The rearrangement joins TRBV19 to TRBJ1-1, with TRBD1 matching 7 bases. CDR3 length: 12 amino acids. Germline V gene data show CDR1 as LNHDA and CDR2 as SQIVND (reference sequence). Germline trimming cut 3 bases from V and 13 bases from J; bases unmatched to any gene: 8. The CDR3 region is CASSIQQGVVFF. CDR3 DNA sequence: TGTGCCAGTAGTATTCAGCAGGGGGTGGTTTTCTTT.

This chain uses TRBV2 with TRBJ1-4, with no clear D. The germline CDR1 and CDR2 sequences are SNHLY and FYNNEI. CDR3 length: 12 residues. Trimming pared 8 bases from V and 8 bases from J, leaving 12 bases between. CDR3 DNA sequence: TGTGCCAGCTCTCTGTACATGGAAAAACTGTTTTTT. It yields the protein CASSLYMEKLFF.

The rearrangement links TRBV6-5 to TRBJ1-4; D perhaps matches TRBD1 (5 bases). The CDR3 has 14 amino acids. With 2 bases removed from V and 5 bases from J, the gap between germline ends came to 9 bases. CDR1 MNHEY and CDR2 SVGAGI come from the germline V gene. The CDR3 DNA follows: TGTGCCAGCAGTTACGCGGGGACGAATGAAAAACTGTTTTTT. Its translation: CASSYAGTNEKLFF.

The chain joins TRBV11-1 to TRBJ2-7, with 9 bases identical to TRBD1. V lost 5 bases and J lost 7; bases outside the gene matches: 9. Germline CDR1 is SGHAT and CDR2 is FQDESV (reference sequence). The CDR3 totals 14 residues. The CDR3 sequence: CASSLWTGAEEQYF. The CDR3 DNA follows: TGTGCCAGCAGCCTCTGGACAGGGGCGGAAGAGCAGTACTTC. The complete variable domain, with remaining parts taken from reference TRBV11-1 and TRBJ2-7, reads EAEVAQSPRYKITEKSQAVAFWCDPISGHATLYWYRQILGQGPELLVQFQDESVVDDSQLPKDRFSAERLKGVDSTLKIQPAELGDSAMYLCASSLWTGAEEQYFGPGTRLTVT.

The chain carries TRBV7-3 and TRBJ2-5, with a possible D match to TRBD2 (6 bases). This CDR3 is 17 amino acids long. V dropped 2 bases and J dropped 1 base, with 17 bases sitting between them. The germline CDR1 and CDR2 sequences are SGHTA and FQGTGA. The CDR3 region is CASSLGSALGGQETQYF. For the CDR3, the DNA is TGTGCCAGCAGCTTAGGGTCTGCTCTGGGGGGCCAAGAGACCCAGTACTTC.

The chain combines TRBV4-1 with TRBJ2-5; 15 bases align to TRBD2. The germline V gene encodes CDR1 MGHRA and CDR2 YSYEKL. Germline trimming cut 3 bases from V and 5 bases from J; bases unmatched to any gene: 4. The CDR3 covers 16 residues. The CDR3 spells CASSQGLAGGWETQYF. For the CDR3, the DNA is TGCGCCAGCAGCCAGGGACTAGCGGGGGGTTGGGAGACCCAGTACTTC.

The chain couples TRBV5-6 to TRBJ1-2; 10 bases fit TRBD1. V dropped 4 bases and J dropped 5; count of bases not matched to a gene: 5. There are 14 residues in the CDR3. Germline values: CDR1 SGHDT, CDR2 YYEEEE. The CDR3 sequence: CASSADRGPYGYTF. DNA of the CDR3: TGTGCCAGCAGCGCCGACAGGGGGCCTTATGGCTACACCTTC.